This is a list of T cell receptor beta chains from one sample in a study of shared clonotypes between healthy human individuals. TCRdb's copy holds only in-frame clones and misses some; the assay was immunoSEQ multiplex PCR. Of approximately 740,000 clones listed, about 92% are singletons. Source material: naive CD8+ T cells sorted from blood. These receptors were taken from a man aged 30 to 39 in good health. Each CDR3 is given with its conserved first and last residue. The order of the fields is D gene, V gene, J gene, clone size, CDR3 DNA, CDR3 protein. A D gene is named only where the DNA matches it firmly. Size values are once, few and many counts, or a class for expanded clones, and some rows have none.

d_call: -; v_call: TRBV29-1; j_call: TRBJ2-7; clone_size: -; cdr3_nt: TGCAGCGTTGTGCACAGGGACGATTTGGTCTACGAGCAGTACTTC; cdr3_aa: CSVVHRDDLVYEQYF
d_call: TRBD2; v_call: TRBV9; j_call: TRBJ2-7; clone_size: -; cdr3_nt: TGTGCCAGCAGCGTAGAGATAGCGGGAGTTGAGCAGTACTTC; cdr3_aa: CASSVEIAGVEQYF
d_call: TRBD2; v_call: TRBV4-1; j_call: TRBJ2-5; clone_size: once; cdr3_nt: TGCGCCAGCAGCCAAGATCTAGCGGGAGGGCCGGTTCGGGAGACCCAGTACTTC; cdr3_aa: CASSQDLAGGPVRETQYF
d_call: TRBD1; v_call: TRBV9; j_call: TRBJ1-2; clone_size: -; cdr3_nt: TGTGCCAGCAGCCCCAGGACAGGGCAGGGCTATGGCTACACCTTC; cdr3_aa: CASSPRTGQGYGYTF
d_call: TRBD1; v_call: TRBV4-1; j_call: TRBJ2-2; clone_size: -; cdr3_nt: TGCGCCAGCAGCCAAGGGGGGACAGGGCACCCGGGTAGCACCGGGGAGCTGTTTTTT; cdr3_aa: CASSQGGTGHPGSTGELFF
d_call: -; v_call: TRBV27; j_call: TRBJ2-7; clone_size: -; cdr3_nt: TGTGCCAGCATGGGCCCGGGACCACAAATTCTCGAGCAGTACTTC; cdr3_aa: CASMGPGPQILEQYF
d_call: -; v_call: TRBV7-9; j_call: TRBJ2-1; clone_size: -; cdr3_nt: TGTGCCAGCAGCCAGGGGGCGGGAGTTCCCTACAATGAGCAGTTCTTC; cdr3_aa: CASSQGAGVPYNEQFF
d_call: -; v_call: TRBV2; j_call: TRBJ2-7; clone_size: -; cdr3_nt: TGTGCCGCCAGGGGTACAGGGTACGAGCAGTACTTC; cdr3_aa: CAARGTGYEQYF
d_call: -; v_call: TRBV6-5; j_call: TRBJ1-5; clone_size: -; cdr3_nt: TGTGCCAGCAGTAACAGGAACGATGGTCAGCCCCAGCATTTT; cdr3_aa: CASSNRNDGQPQHF
d_call: -; v_call: TRBV10-3; j_call: TRBJ2-7; clone_size: -; cdr3_nt: TGTGCCATCAGTGAGGTGGCATCCTACGAGCAGTACTTC; cdr3_aa: CAISEVASYEQYF
d_call: TRBD2; v_call: TRBV15; j_call: TRBJ2-3; clone_size: -; cdr3_nt: TGTGCCACCAGCCTTAGCGGGACCACAGATACGCAGTATTTT; cdr3_aa: CATSLSGTTDTQYF
d_call: -; v_call: TRBV6-5; j_call: TRBJ1-4; clone_size: -; cdr3_nt: TGTGCCAGCAGAGCAATTCCTACTAATGAAAAACTGTTTTTT; cdr3_aa: CASRAIPTNEKLFF
d_call: -; v_call: TRBV15; j_call: TRBJ2-1; clone_size: -; cdr3_nt: TGTGCCACTGCCAGAAGGGGAAGGGGTTACAATGAGCAGTTCTTC; cdr3_aa: CATARRGRGYNEQFF
d_call: TRBD2; v_call: TRBV7-9; j_call: TRBJ2-7; clone_size: -; cdr3_nt: TGTGCCAGCAGCTTAGGTAGCGGGAGCTCAACCTTC; cdr3_aa: CASSLGSGSSTF
d_call: TRBD2; v_call: TRBV4-1; j_call: TRBJ2-3; clone_size: -; cdr3_nt: TGCGCCAGCAGCCACGATAGGACTAGCGGGAACACAGATACGCAGTATTTT; cdr3_aa: CASSHDRTSGNTDTQYF
d_call: TRBD1; v_call: TRBV4-1; j_call: TRBJ1-4; clone_size: -; cdr3_nt: TGCGCCACGTCGGGACAGGGAATCGAAAAACTGTTTTTT; cdr3_aa: CATSGQGIEKLFF
d_call: -; v_call: TRBV18; j_call: TRBJ1-5; clone_size: -; cdr3_nt: TGTGCCAGCTCAGAGGAGCCTAGCAATCAGCCCCAGCATTTT; cdr3_aa: CASSEEPSNQPQHF
d_call: TRBD1; v_call: TRBV7-9; j_call: TRBJ1-1; clone_size: -; cdr3_nt: TGTGCCAGCAGCCCACGGGACAGGTTGAACACTGAAGCTTTCTTT; cdr3_aa: CASSPRDRLNTEAFF
d_call: TRBD2; v_call: TRBV11-2; j_call: TRBJ2-1; clone_size: once; cdr3_nt: TGTGCCAGCAGCTTAGATCACCAGCGGGAGGCTGAGCAGTTCTTC; cdr3_aa: CASSLDHQREAEQFF
d_call: -; v_call: TRBV27; j_call: TRBJ2-1; clone_size: -; cdr3_nt: TGTGCCAGCAGTTTAATCGGGCGAATAGAGTTCTTC; cdr3_aa: CASSLIGRIEFF
d_call: -; v_call: TRBV7-9; j_call: TRBJ1-1; clone_size: -; cdr3_nt: TGTGCCACCGTTCAGGGCGGCCAAACTGAAGCTTTCTTT; cdr3_aa: CATVQGGQTEAFF
d_call: -; v_call: TRBV7-9; j_call: TRBJ1-2; clone_size: -; cdr3_nt: TGTGCCAGCGGATATGGAGGGATCGAGGGCTACACCTTC; cdr3_aa: CASGYGGIEGYTF
d_call: -; v_call: TRBV12-5; j_call: TRBJ2-7; clone_size: -; cdr3_nt: TGTGCTAGTGGTTACGAGGGCTACGAGCAGTACTTC; cdr3_aa: CASGYEGYEQYF
d_call: TRBD1; v_call: TRBV29-1; j_call: TRBJ1-4; clone_size: few; cdr3_nt: TGCAGCGTTGAAACAGGGGTTGGCGAAAAACTGTTTTTT; cdr3_aa: CSVETGVGEKLFF
d_call: TRBD1; v_call: TRBV6-1; j_call: TRBJ2-3; clone_size: once; cdr3_nt: TGTGCCAGCAGTGAGGACAGGGGCGCAGATACGCAGTATTTT; cdr3_aa: CASSEDRGADTQYF
d_call: -; v_call: TRBV7-8; j_call: TRBJ2-7; clone_size: -; cdr3_nt: TGTGCCAGCAGCTTTAATCAGGGATCGTCCTACGAGCAGTACTTC; cdr3_aa: CASSFNQGSSYEQYF
d_call: -; v_call: TRBV7-6; j_call: TRBJ2-2; clone_size: once; cdr3_nt: TGTGCCAGCAGCTTAGCGCTGGGCACCGGGGAGCTGTTTTTT; cdr3_aa: CASSLALGTGELFF
d_call: -; v_call: TRBV14; j_call: TRBJ1-2; clone_size: -; cdr3_nt: TGTGCCAGCAGCCCGACAAGCCTAAGAGAAAACTATGGCTACACCTTC; cdr3_aa: CASSPTSLRENYGYTF
d_call: -; v_call: TRBV11-1; j_call: TRBJ2-5; clone_size: once; cdr3_nt: TGTGCCAGCAGCTCTGGACAGCCCTTACGGGAGACCCAGTACTTC; cdr3_aa: CASSSGQPLRETQYF
d_call: -; v_call: TRBV6-6; j_call: TRBJ1-1; clone_size: -; cdr3_nt: TGTGCCAGCAGGCAATTTGTGGGGAAGAACACTGAAGCTTTCTTT; cdr3_aa: CASRQFVGKNTEAFF
d_call: TRBD1; v_call: TRBV27; j_call: TRBJ2-3; clone_size: once; cdr3_nt: TGTGCCAGCAGCTTATCTCCGGGACAGAAGACCTCTAGCACAGATACGCAGTATTTT; cdr3_aa: CASSLSPGQKTSSTDTQYF
d_call: -; v_call: TRBV29-1; j_call: TRBJ2-1; clone_size: -; cdr3_nt: TGCAGCGTTGGAGGTGGGCTGGCTCCAATCTTC; cdr3_aa: CSVGGGLAPIF
d_call: -; v_call: TRBV7-2; j_call: TRBJ1-5; clone_size: -; cdr3_nt: TGTGCCAGTTCTGCGGGGGCCTATAGCAATCAGCCCCAGCATTTT; cdr3_aa: CASSAGAYSNQPQHF
d_call: TRBD2; v_call: TRBV27; j_call: TRBJ2-1; clone_size: -; cdr3_nt: TGTGCCAGCAGTTCTATGTCCCCTGGTAGCGGGAGGTACAATGAGCAGTTCTTC; cdr3_aa: CASSSMSPGSGRYNEQFF
d_call: -; v_call: TRBV19; j_call: TRBJ2-7; clone_size: -; cdr3_nt: TGTGCCAGTAGTTCCGGGCCTCTCTTGGAGCAGTACTTC; cdr3_aa: CASSSGPLLEQYF
d_call: -; v_call: TRBV7-6; j_call: TRBJ2-5; clone_size: -; cdr3_nt: TGTGCCAGCAGCCACCTTGAGGAGACCCAGTACTTC; cdr3_aa: CASSHLEETQYF
d_call: -; v_call: TRBV7-2; j_call: TRBJ2-7; clone_size: -; cdr3_nt: TGTGCCAGCAGCTTGGGCCTTTTCTCCTACGAGCAGTACTTC; cdr3_aa: CASSLGLFSYEQYF
d_call: -; v_call: TRBV4-2; j_call: TRBJ2-5; clone_size: once; cdr3_nt: TGTGCCAGCCGCGAAACCAGTGGAGAGACCCAGTACTTC; cdr3_aa: CASRETSGETQYF
d_call: -; v_call: TRBV2; j_call: TRBJ2-1; clone_size: -; cdr3_nt: TGTGCCAGCAGTGAAGGCATAGCGGCCTACAATGAGCAGTTCTTC; cdr3_aa: CASSEGIAAYNEQFF
d_call: -; v_call: TRBV9; j_call: TRBJ2-1; clone_size: -; cdr3_nt: TGTGCCAGCAGCCAATCGATCGCGGATGAGCAGTTCTTC; cdr3_aa: CASSQSIADEQFF
d_call: -; v_call: TRBV23-1; j_call: TRBJ2-7; clone_size: -; cdr3_nt: TGCGCCAGCAGCCCGCCCCGAGGTTACGAGCAGTACTTC; cdr3_aa: CASSPPRGYEQYF
d_call: -; v_call: TRBV14; j_call: TRBJ2-5; clone_size: -; cdr3_nt: TGTGCCAGCAGCCAAGGATTTCTTGCCAATATCCGGGAGACCCAGTACTTC; cdr3_aa: CASSQGFLANIRETQYF
d_call: TRBD1; v_call: TRBV7-9; j_call: TRBJ2-1; clone_size: -; cdr3_nt: TGTGCCAGCAGCCCGACAGGGGCGAGCTCCTACAATGAGCAGTTCTTC; cdr3_aa: CASSPTGASSYNEQFF
d_call: -; v_call: TRBV27; j_call: TRBJ2-3; clone_size: -; cdr3_nt: TGTGCCAGCAGTCAAGGCTCCAATTCAGATACGCAGTATTTT; cdr3_aa: CASSQGSNSDTQYF
d_call: -; v_call: TRBV19; j_call: TRBJ2-1; clone_size: once; cdr3_nt: TGTGCCAGTAGTAGCTTTATTTCCTACAATGAGCAGTTCTTC; cdr3_aa: CASSSFISYNEQFF
d_call: -; v_call: TRBV14; j_call: TRBJ2-5; clone_size: -; cdr3_nt: TGTGCCAGCAGCCAGAAGGGCTCTATACAAGAGACCCAGTACTTC; cdr3_aa: CASSQKGSIQETQYF
d_call: -; v_call: TRBV27; j_call: TRBJ1-1; clone_size: -; cdr3_nt: TGTGCCAGCAGTTTAGCGGGTTTGGGAGGCGCTGAAGCTTTCTTT; cdr3_aa: CASSLAGLGGAEAFF